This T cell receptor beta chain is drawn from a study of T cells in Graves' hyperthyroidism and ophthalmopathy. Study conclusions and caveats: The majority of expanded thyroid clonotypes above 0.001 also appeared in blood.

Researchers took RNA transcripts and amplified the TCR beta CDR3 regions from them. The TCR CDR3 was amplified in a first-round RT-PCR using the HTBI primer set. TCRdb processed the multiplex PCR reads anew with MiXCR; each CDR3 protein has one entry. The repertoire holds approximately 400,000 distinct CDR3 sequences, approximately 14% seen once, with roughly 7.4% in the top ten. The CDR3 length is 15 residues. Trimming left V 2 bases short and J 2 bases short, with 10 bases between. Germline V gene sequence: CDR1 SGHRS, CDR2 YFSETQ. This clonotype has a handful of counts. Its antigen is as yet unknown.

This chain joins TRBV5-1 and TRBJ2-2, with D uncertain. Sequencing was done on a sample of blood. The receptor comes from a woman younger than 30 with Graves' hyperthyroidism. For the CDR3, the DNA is TGCGCCAGCAGCTTCCTAACTACAAACACCGGGGAGCTGTTTTTT. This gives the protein CASSFLTTNTGELFF.